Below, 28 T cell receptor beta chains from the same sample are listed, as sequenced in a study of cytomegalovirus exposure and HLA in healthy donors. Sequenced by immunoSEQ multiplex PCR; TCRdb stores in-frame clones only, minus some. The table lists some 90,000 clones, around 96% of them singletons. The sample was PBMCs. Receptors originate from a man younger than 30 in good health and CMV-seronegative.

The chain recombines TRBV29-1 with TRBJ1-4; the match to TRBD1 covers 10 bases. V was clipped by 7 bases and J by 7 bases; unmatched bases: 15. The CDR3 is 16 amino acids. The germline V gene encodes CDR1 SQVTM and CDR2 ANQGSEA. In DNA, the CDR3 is TGCAGCGCCAGTGGTGGGACAGGGGCAGGGAGTGAAAAACTGTTTTTT. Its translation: CSASGGTGAGSEKLFF.

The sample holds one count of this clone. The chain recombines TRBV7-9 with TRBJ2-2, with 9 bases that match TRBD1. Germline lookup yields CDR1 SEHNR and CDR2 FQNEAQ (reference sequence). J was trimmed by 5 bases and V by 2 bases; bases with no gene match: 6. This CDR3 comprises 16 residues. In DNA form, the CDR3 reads TGTGCCAGCAGCTTACCGGGACAGGGAGATACCGGGGAGCTGTTTTTT. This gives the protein CASSLPGQGDTGELFF.

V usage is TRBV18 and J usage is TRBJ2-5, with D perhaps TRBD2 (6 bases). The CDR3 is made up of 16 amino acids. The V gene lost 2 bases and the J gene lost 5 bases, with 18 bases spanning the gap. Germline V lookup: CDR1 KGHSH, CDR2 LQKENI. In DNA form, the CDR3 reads TGTGCCAGCTCACCAAGCGAAGGGATCAGCGGGGAGACCCAGTACTTC. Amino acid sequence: CASSPSEGISGETQYF. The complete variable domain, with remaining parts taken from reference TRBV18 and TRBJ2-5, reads NAGVMQNPRHLVRRRGQEARLRCSPMKGHSHVYWYRQLPEEGLKFMVYLQKENIIDESGMPKERFSAEFPKEGPSILRIQQVVRGDSAAYFCASSPSEGISGETQYFGPGTRLLVL.

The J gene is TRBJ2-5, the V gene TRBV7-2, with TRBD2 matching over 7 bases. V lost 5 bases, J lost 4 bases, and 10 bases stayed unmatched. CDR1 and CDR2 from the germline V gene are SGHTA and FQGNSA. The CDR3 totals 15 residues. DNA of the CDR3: TGTGCCAGCAGCCTAATGGGGGGGGTGGGAGAGACCCAGTACTTC. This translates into CASSLMGGVGETQYF.

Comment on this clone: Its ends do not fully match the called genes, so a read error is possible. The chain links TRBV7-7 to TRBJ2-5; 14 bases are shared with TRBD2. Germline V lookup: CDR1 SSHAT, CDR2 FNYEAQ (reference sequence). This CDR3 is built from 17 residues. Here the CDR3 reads CASSLRGTSGSGETQYF. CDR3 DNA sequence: TGTGCTAGCAGCCTAAGAGGGACTAGCGGGAGCGGAGAGACCCAGTACTTC.

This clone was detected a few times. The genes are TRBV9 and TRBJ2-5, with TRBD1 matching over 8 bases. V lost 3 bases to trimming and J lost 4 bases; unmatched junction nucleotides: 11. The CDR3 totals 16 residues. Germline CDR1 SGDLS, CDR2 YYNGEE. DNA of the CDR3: TGTGCCAGCAGCGGTATTTCCCACACAGGGGGAGAGACCCAGTACTTC. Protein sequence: CASSGISHTGGETQYF.

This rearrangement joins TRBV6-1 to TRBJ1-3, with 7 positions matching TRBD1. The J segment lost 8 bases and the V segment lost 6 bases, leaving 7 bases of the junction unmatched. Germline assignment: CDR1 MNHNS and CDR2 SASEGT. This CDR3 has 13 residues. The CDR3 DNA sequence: TGTGCCAGCAGCAGGGGGTCTGGGGACACCATATATTTT. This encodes CASSRGSGDTIYF.

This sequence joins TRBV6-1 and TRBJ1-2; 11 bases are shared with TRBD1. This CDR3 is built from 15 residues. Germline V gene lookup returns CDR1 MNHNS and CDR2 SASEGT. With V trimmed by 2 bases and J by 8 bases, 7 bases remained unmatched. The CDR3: CASSERTGGARGYTF. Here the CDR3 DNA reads TGTGCCAGCAGTGAACGGACAGGGGGCGCGCGGGGCTACACCTTC.

In DNA form, the CDR3 reads TGCGCCAGCAGCTTGGGCTACGCGAACACCGGGGAGCTGTTTTTT. It translates to CASSLGYANTGELFF. The chain combines TRBV5-1 with TRBJ2-2; D unclear. V was cut by 0 bases and J by 0 bases, with 6 bases left in between. The germline V gene encodes CDR1 SGHRS and CDR2 YFSETQ. CDR3 length: 15 amino acids.

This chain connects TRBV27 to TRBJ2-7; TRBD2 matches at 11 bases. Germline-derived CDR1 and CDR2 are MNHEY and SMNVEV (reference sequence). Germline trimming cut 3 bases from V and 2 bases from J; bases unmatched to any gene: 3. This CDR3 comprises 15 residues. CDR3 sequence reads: CASSLGLAVAYEQYF. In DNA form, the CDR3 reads TGTGCCAGCAGTTTGGGACTAGCGGTAGCCTACGAGCAGTACTTC.

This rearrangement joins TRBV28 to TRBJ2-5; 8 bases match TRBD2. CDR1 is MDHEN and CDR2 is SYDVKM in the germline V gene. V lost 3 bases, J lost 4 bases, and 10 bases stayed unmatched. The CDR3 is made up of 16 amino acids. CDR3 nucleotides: TGTGCCAGCAGTTTCGGACGGCCACGGGGGGGAGAGACCCAGTACTTC. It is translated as CASSFGRPRGGETQYF.

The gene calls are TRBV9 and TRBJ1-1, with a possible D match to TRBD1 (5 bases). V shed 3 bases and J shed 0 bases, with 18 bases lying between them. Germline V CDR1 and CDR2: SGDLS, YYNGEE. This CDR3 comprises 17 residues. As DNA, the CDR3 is TGTGCCAGCAGCGGCGAAGGAGGGGAGGACGTGAACACTGAAGCTTTCTTT. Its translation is CASSGEGGEDVNTEAFF.

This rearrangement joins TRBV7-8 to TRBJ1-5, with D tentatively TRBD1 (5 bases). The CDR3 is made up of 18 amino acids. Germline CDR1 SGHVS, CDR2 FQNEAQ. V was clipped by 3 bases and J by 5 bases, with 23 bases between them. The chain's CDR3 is CASSFLGGPMGVDQPQHF. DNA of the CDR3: TGTGCCAGCAGCTTTCTCGGGGGACCCATGGGGGTAGATCAGCCCCAGCATTTT.

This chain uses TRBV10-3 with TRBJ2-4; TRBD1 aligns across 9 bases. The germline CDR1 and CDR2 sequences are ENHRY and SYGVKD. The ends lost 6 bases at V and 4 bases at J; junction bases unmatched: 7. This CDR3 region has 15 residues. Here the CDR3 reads CAIRSGGQGKNIQYF. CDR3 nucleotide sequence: TGTGCCATCAGGAGTGGGGGACAGGGAAAAAACATTCAGTACTTC.

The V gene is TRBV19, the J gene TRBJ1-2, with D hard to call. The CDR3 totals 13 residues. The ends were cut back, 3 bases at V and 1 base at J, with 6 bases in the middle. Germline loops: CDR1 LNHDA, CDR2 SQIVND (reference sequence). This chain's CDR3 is CASSINSNYGYTF. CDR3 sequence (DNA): TGTGCCAGTAGTATCAACAGTAACTATGGCTACACCTTC.

The CDR3 DNA is TGTGCCAGCAGCTCATTACAGGGCATATCAACCTACGAGCAGTACGTC. It specifies CASSSLQGISTYEQYV. The V call is TRBV7-9, the J call TRBJ2-7, with D tentatively TRBD1 (6 bases). Germline assignment: CDR1 SEHNR and CDR2 FQNEAQ (reference sequence). The ends were cut back, 4 bases at V and 2 bases at J, with 18 bases in the middle. The CDR3 is made up of 16 amino acids.

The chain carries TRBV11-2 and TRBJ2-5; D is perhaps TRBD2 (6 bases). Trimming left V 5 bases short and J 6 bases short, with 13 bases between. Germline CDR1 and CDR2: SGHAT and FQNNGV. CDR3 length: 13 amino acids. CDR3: CASSISGSQTQYF. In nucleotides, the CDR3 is TGTGCCAGCAGCATCTCCGGGAGTCAGACCCAGTACTTC.

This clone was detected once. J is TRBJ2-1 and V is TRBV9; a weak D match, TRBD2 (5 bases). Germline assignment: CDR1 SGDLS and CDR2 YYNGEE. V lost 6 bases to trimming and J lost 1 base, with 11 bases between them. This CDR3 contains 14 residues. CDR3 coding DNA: TGTGCCAGCAACCGGGGAAGTTCCTACAATGAGCAGTTCTTC. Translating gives CASNRGSSYNEQFF.

This chain's CDR3 is CASSSGLVPTDTQYF. The CDR3 region has the DNA TGTGCCAGCAGCTCGGGACTAGTCCCCACAGATACGCAGTATTTT. The V gene is TRBV5-6, the J gene TRBJ2-3; 8 bases fit TRBD2. The CDR3 has 15 amino acids. CDR1 is SGHDT and CDR2 is YYEEEE in the germline V gene. The V and J ends lost 3 bases and 2 bases, in that order; junction bases with no gene match: 5.

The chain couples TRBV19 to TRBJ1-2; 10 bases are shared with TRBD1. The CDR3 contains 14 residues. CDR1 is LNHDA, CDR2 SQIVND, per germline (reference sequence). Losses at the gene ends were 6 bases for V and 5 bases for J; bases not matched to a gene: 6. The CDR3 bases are TGTGCCAGTAGCAGCGGACAGGGGGGATATGGCTACACCTTC. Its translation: CASSSGQGGYGYTF.

CDR3 amino acids: CASSHRDRGREETQYF. The CDR3 bases are TGTGCCAGTAGCCACCGGGACAGGGGGCGTGAAGAGACCCAGTACTTC. The V call is TRBV19, the J call TRBJ2-5; 12 bases line up with TRBD1. This CDR3 spans 16 amino acids. Trimming cost V 6 bases and J 3 bases; bases outside gene matches: 8. Germline V lookup: CDR1 LNHDA, CDR2 SQIVND (reference sequence).

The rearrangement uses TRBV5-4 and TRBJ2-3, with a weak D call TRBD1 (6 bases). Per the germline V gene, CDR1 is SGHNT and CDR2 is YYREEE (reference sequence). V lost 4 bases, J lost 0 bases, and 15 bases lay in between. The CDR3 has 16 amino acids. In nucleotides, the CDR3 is TGTGCCAGCAGCCCGAAAAGACAGGCTAGCACAGATACGCAGTATTTT. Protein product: CASSPKRQASTDTQYF.

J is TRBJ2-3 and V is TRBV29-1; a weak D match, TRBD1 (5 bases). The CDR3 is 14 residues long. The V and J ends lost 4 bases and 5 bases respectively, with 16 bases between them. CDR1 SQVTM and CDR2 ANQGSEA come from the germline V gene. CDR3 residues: CSVALGVKRDTQYF. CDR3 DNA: TGCAGCGTTGCCTTAGGGGTAAAGCGAGATACGCAGTATTTT.

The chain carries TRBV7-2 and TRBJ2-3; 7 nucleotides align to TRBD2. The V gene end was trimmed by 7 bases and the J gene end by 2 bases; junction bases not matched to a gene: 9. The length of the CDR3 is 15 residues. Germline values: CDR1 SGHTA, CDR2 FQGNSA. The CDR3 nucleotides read TGTGCCAGCAAGCAGAGGGACTACCCCACAGATACGCAGTATTTT. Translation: CASKQRDYPTDTQYF. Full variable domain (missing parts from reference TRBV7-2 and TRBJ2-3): GAGVSQSPSNKVTEKGKDVELRCDPISGHTALYWYRQSLGQGLEFLIYFQGNSAPDKSGLPSDRFSAERTGGSVSTLTIQRTQQEDSAVYLCASKQRDYPTDTQYFGPGTRLTVL.

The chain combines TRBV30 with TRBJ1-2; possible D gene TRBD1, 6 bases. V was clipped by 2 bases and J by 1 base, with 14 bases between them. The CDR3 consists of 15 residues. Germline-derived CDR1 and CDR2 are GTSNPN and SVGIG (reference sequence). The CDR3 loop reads CAWSPHRVYNYGYTF. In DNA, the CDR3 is TGTGCCTGGAGTCCGCACAGGGTTTATAACTATGGCTACACCTTC.

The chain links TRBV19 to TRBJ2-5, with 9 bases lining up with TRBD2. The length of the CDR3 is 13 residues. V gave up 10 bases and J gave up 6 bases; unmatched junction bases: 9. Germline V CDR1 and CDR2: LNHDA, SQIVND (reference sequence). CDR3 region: CATGTSIGQTQYF. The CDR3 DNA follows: TGTGCCACGGGGACTAGCATCGGTCAGACCCAGTACTTC.

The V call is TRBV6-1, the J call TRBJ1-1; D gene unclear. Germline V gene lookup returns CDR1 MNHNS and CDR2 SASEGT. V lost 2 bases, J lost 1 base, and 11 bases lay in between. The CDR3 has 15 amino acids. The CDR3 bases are TGTGCCAGCAGTGAATTGCGGGCCCGGAACACTGAAGCTTTCTTT. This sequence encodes CASSELRARNTEAFF.

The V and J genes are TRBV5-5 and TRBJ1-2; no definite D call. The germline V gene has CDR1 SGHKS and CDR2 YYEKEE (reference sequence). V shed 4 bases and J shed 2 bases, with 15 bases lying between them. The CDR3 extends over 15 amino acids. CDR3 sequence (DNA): TGTGCCAGCAGCCCCTCTTTCGGGAAAAACTATGGCTACACCTTC. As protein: CASSPSFGKNYGYTF.